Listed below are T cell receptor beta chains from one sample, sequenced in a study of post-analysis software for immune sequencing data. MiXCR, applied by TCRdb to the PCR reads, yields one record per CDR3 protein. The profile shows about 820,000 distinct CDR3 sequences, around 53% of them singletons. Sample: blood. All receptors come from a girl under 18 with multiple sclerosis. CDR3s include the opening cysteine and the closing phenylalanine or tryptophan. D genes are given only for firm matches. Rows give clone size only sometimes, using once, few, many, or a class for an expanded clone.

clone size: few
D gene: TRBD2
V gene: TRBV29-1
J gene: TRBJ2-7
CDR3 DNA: TGCAGCGTTGAGCTGATCGGGACTAGCGGCTACGAGCAGTACTTC
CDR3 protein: CSVELIGTSGYEQYF

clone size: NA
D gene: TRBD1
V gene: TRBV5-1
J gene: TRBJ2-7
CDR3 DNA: TGCGCCAGCAGCTCCGGGACAGGGGAGCACGAGCAGTACTTC
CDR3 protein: CASSSGTGEHEQYF

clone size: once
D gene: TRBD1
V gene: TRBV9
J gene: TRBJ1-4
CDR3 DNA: TGTGCCAGCAGCGAGTCTCCGGGACAGGGTCGTGAAAAACTGTTTTTT
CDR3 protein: CASSESPGQGREKLFF

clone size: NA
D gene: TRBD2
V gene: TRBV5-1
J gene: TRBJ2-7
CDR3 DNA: TGCGCCAGCAGCTTGACTAGCGGGCCGGCCTACGAGCAGTACTTC
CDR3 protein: CASSLTSGPAYEQYF

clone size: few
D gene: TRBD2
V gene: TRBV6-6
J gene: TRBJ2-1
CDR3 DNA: TGTGCCAGCAGTTTTGGACTAGCGGGAAGGAATGAGCAGTTCTTC
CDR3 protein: CASSFGLAGRNEQFF

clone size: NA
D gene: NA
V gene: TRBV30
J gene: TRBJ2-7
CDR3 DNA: TGTGCCTGGAGTGTAGGGGACGAGCAGTACTTC
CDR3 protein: CAWSVGDEQYF

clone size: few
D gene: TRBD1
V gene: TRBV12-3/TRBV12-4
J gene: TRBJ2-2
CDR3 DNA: TGTGCCAGCAGGGGACAGGTGGCCGGGGAGCTGTTTTTT
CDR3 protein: CASRGQVAGELFF

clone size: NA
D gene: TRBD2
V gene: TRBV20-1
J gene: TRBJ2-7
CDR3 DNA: TGCAGTGCTAGAGAACTAGCGGGAGCAGGCGAGCAGTACTTC
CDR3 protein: CSARELAGAGEQYF

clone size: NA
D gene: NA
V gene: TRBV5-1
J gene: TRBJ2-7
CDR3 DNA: TGCGCCAGCAGCTTCGGGAACAGAGGCTACGAGCAGTACTTC
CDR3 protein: CASSFGNRGYEQYF

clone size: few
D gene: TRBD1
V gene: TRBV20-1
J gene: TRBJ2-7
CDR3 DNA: TGCAGTGCTAGAAATCGGACAGGTTCTGCCCACGAGCAGTACTTC
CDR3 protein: CSARNRTGSAHEQYF

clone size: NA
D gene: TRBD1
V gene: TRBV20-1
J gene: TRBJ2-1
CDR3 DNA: TGCAGTGCTAGAGGCCCCCGGGACAGGGCATCCGGTGAGCAGTTCTTC
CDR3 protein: CSARGPRDRASGEQFF

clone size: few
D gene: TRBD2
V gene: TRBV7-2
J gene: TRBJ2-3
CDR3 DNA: TGTGCCAGCAGCTTGCCCGGACTAGCGGCAGATACGCAGTATTTT
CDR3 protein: CASSLPGLAADTQYF

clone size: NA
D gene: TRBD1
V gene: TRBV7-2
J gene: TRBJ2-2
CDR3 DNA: TGTGCCAGCAGCCCGGGACAGACCGGGGAGCTGTTTTTT
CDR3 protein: CASSPGQTGELFF

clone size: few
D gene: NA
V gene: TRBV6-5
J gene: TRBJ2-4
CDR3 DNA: TGTGCCAGCAGTTACTCGAGAGGGGAAGCGGCCAAAAACATTCAGTACTTC
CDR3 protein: CASSYSRGEAAKNIQYF

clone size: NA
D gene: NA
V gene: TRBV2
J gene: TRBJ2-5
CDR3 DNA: TGTGCCAGCAGTGAAGCGCCCCACCTGGAGGAGACCCAGTACTTC
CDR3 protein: CASSEAPHLEETQYF

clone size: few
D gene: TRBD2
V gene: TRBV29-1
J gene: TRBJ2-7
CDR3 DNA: TGCAGCGTCCTACTAGCGGGAGCCCCCTACGAGCAGTACTTC
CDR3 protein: CSVLLAGAPYEQYF

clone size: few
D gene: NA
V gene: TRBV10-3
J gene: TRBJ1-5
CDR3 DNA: TGTGCCATCAGTGAGGCCGGGCCCCACAATCAGCCCCAGCATTTT
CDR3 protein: CAISEAGPHNQPQHF

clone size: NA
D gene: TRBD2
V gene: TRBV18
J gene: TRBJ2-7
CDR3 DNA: TGTGCCAGCTCACCAGTCGTCCTAGCGGGAGGCGAGCAGTACTTC
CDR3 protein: CASSPVVLAGGEQYF

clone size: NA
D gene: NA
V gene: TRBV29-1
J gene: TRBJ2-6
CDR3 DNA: TGCAGCGTGATACCGGGCGATGGGGCCAACGTCCTGACTTTC
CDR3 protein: CSVIPGDGANVLTF

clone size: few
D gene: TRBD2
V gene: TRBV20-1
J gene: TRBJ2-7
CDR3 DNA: TGCAGTGCTAGAGTTCTAGCGGGTGCATCCTACGAGCAGTACTTC
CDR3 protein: CSARVLAGASYEQYF

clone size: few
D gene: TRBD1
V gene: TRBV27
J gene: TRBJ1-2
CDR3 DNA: TGTGCCAGCGGACCGGGACAGGGATTCTATGGCTACACCTTC
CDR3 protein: CASGPGQGFYGYTF

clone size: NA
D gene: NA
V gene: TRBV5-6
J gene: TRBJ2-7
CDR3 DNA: TGTGCCAGCAGGCCTGAACGCAGGTTCTCCTACGAGCAGTACTTC
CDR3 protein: CASRPERRFSYEQYF

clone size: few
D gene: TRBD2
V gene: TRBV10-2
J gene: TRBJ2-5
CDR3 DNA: TGCGCCAGCCGATGGGGACATCGACTAGCGGGAGTTGGATCGGAGACCCAGTACTTC
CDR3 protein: CASRWGHRLAGVGSETQYF

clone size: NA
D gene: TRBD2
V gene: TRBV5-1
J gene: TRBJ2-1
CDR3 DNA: TGCGCTAGCAGCTCTAGCGGAGTAAGCCCGAATGAGCAGTTCTTC
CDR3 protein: CASSSSGVSPNEQFF

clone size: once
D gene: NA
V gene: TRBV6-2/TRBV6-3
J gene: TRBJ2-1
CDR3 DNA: TGTGCCAGCAGTTACTCGGCAGGGTCTCTCTCCTACAATGAGCAGTTCTTC
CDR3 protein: CASSYSAGSLSYNEQFF

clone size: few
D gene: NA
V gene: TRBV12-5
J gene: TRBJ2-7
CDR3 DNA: TGTGCTAGTGGTTTGGTACCGGGGAACGAGCAGTACTTC
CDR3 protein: CASGLVPGNEQYF

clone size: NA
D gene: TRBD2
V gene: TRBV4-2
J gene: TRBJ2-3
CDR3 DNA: TGTGCCAGCAGCTATATAGCGGGAGCTGTAGATACGCAGTATTTT
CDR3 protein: CASSYIAGAVDTQYF

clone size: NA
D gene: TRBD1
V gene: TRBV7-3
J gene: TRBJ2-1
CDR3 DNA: TGTGCCAGCAGCTTAGGATTCGGACAGGGGGCGACGGGTGAGCAGTTCTTC
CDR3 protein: CASSLGFGQGATGEQFF

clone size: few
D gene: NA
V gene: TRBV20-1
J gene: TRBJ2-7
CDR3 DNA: TGCAGTGCTAGAGGTCCTGGATCCCACTACGAGCAGTACTTC
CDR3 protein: CSARGPGSHYEQYF

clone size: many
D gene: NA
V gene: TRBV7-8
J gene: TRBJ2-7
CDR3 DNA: TGTGCCAGCAGCCCCGCCCACCCAGGGTGGGGGTACGAGCAGTACTTC
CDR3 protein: CASSPAHPGWGYEQYF

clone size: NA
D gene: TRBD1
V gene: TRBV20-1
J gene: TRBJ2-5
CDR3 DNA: TGCAGTGCCCAGGGGGCTAACCAAGAGACCCAGTACTTC
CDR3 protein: CSAQGANQETQYF

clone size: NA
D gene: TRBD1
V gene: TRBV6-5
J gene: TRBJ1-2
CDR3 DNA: TGTGCCAGCATGGGACCGCCGGGACAGGGACTCTATGGCTACACCTTC
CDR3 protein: CASMGPPGQGLYGYTF

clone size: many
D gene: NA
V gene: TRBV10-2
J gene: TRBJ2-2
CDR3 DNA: TGCGCCAGCCAAGTCGGGACCGGGGAGCTGTTTTTT
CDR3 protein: CASQVGTGELFF

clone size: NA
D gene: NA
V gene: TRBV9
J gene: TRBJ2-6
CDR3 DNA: TGTGCCAGCAGCGTAGCGGGAACCTCTGGGGCCAACGTCCTGACTTTC
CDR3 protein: CASSVAGTSGANVLTF

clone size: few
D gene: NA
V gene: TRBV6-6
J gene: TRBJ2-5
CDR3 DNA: TGTGCCAGCACCACCCCAGCGGGTGAAGAGACCCAGTACTTC
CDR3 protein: CASTTPAGEETQYF

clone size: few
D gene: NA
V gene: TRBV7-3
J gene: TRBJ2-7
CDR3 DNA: TGTGCCAGCAGCTTAAGGGGGACCAAGTTCGACGAGCAGTACTTC
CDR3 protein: CASSLRGTKFDEQYF

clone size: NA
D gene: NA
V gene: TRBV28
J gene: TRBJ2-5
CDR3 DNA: TGTGCCAGCATGCATAATGGGGTAGAGACCCAGTACTTC
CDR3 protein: CASMHNGVETQYF

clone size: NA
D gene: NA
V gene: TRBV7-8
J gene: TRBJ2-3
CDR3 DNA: TGTGCCAGCAGCCCCCGATGGAGGACAGATACGCAGTATTTT
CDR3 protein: CASSPRWRTDTQYF

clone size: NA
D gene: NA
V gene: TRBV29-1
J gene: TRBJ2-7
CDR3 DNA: TGCAGCGTTGTCGACAGGAGCTCCTACGAGCAGTACTTC
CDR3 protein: CSVVDRSSYEQYF

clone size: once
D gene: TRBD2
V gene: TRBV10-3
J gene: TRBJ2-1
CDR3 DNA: TGTGCCATCAGTGAACAGCGGGGTCCTCCTTCCTCCTACAATGAGCAGTTCTTC
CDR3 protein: CAISEQRGPPSSYNEQFF

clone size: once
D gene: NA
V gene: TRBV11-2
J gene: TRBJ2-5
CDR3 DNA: TGTGCCAGCAGCTCTAACAGCGAGACCCAGTACTTC
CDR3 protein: CASSSNSETQYF

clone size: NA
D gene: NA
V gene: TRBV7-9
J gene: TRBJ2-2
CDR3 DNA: TGTGCCAGCAGTCCCAAGGATGCCGGGGAGCTGTTTTTT
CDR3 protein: CASSPKDAGELFF

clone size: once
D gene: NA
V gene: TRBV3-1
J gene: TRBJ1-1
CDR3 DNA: TGTGCCGTTCGGGCCTCGGCGTCGGGCACTGAAGCTTTCTTT
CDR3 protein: CAVRASASGTEAFF

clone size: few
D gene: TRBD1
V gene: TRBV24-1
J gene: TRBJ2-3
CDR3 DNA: TGTGCCACCAGTGATCAAACAGGGGGCACAGATACGCAGTATTTT
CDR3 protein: CATSDQTGGTDTQYF

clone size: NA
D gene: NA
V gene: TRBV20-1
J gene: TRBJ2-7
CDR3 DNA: TGCAGTGCTAGGTGGCGGAGCTCCTACGAGCAGTACTTC
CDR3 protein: CSARWRSSYEQYF

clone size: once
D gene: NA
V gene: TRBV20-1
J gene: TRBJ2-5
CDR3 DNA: TGCAGTGCTAGCCCAACTGCAGGGGATGTGGAGACCCAGTACTTC
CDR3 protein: CSASPTAGDVETQYF

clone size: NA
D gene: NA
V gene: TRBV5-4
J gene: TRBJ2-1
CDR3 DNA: TGTGCCAGCAGCTCTGATAATTTCAATGAGCAGTTCTTC
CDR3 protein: CASSSDNFNEQFF

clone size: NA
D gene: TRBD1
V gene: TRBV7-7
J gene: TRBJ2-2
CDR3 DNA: TGTGCCAGCAGCCCGGGGACAGGGGTTAATGCCGGGGAGCTGTTTTTT
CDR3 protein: CASSPGTGVNAGELFF

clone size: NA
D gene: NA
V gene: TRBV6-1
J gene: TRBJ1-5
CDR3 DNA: TGTGCCACTGTAGCAGGGCAGGGACGAAGCAATCAGCCCCAGCATTTT
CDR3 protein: CATVAGQGRSNQPQHF

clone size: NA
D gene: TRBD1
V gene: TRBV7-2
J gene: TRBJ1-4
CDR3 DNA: TGTGCCAGCAGCTTGAGACAGGGGCAGGATGAAAAACTGTTTTTT
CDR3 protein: CASSLRQGQDEKLFF

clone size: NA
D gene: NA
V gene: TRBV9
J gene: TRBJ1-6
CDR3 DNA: TGTGCCAGCAGCGTAGATGACCTTGCGGGGCTGTTCTATAATTCACCCCTCCACTTT
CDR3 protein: CASSVDDLAGLFYNSPLHF

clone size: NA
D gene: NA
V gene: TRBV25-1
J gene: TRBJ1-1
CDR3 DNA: TGTGCCAGCAGTGCGCCCGGGGCGCATTTGAACACTGAAGCTTTCTTT
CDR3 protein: CASSAPGAHLNTEAFF

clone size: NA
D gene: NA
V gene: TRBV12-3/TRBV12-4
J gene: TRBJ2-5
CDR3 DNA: TGTGCCAGCAGTAGACCGGTGGCTAGTCGGACCCAGTACTTC
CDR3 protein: CASSRPVASRTQYF